Each of the 32 T cell receptor beta chains below was sequenced from the same sample in a study of OX40 agonist ivuxolimab in advanced cancers. Sequencing was performed with immunoSEQ multiplex PCR; in TCRdb, only in-frame clones are kept and a portion is missing. The data show about 86,000 clones, about 89% seen once. Sequencing used CD4+ or CD8+ T cells sorted from blood, obtained in a trial of the OX40 agonist ivuxolimab. All receptors derive from an adult with an advanced solid tumor such as melanoma, head and neck, liver or kidney cancer.

The V call is TRBV5-8, the J call TRBJ1-1; TRBD1 matches at 8 bases. J was trimmed by 5 bases and V by 3 bases; bases with no gene match: 3. CDR1 is SGHTS and CDR2 is YDEGEE in the germline V gene. This CDR3 spans 13 amino acids. The CDR3 sequence is CASSYNRGTEAFF. The CDR3 nucleotides are TGTGCCAGCAGCTATAACAGGGGGACTGAAGCTTTCTTT. The full variable domain, rest sourced from reference TRBV5-8 and TRBJ1-1, is EAGVTQSPTHLIKTRGQQATLRCSPISGHTSVYWYQQALGLGLQFLLWYDEGEERNRGNFPPRFSGRQFPNYSSELNVNALELEDSALYLCASSYNRGTEAFFGQGTRLTVV.

The rearrangement joins TRBV6-5 to TRBJ2-1; the D gene is possibly TRBD2 (6 bases). Germline loops: CDR1 MNHEY, CDR2 SVGAGI. Trimming pared 6 bases from V and 2 bases from J, leaving 11 bases between. This CDR3 spans 14 amino acids. CDR3 sequence: CASRPGLTYNEQFF. The CDR3 DNA reads TGTGCCAGCAGGCCGGGACTCACCTACAATGAGCAGTTCTTC.

V gene TRBV11-2 combines with J gene TRBJ1-1; weak D call: TRBD1 (5 bases). The V end was cut by 5 bases, the J end by 1 base, with 5 bases between. The CDR3 is 12 residues long. Germline lookup yields CDR1 SGHAT and CDR2 FQNNGV. CDR3 amino acids: CASSQGNTEAFF. As DNA, the CDR3 is TGTGCCAGCAGCCAGGGGAACACTGAAGCTTTCTTT.

The chain has TRBV30 and TRBJ2-7; D gene uncertain. CDR1 and CDR2 (germline): GTSNPN, SVGIG (reference sequence). The length of the CDR3 is 11 residues. The V end was cut by 0 bases, the J end by 7 bases, with 7 bases between. The CDR3 nucleotides are TGTGCCTGGAGTGTAACGAGGGAGCAGTACTTC. It is translated as CAWSVTREQYF.

The chain links TRBV28 to TRBJ1-2; tentatively, D is TRBD1 (6 bases). This CDR3 region has 17 residues. CDR1 MDHEN and CDR2 SYDVKM come from the germline V gene. The V gene lost 4 bases and the J gene lost 0 bases, with 18 bases spanning the gap. CDR3 region: CASSSWGGTAPNYGYTF. CDR3 coding DNA: TGTGCCAGCAGTTCTTGGGGGGGCACTGCCCCTAACTATGGCTACACCTTC.

V gene TRBV5-1 combines with J gene TRBJ2-1, with 8 positions matching TRBD2. The CDR3 is 14 amino acids. J was trimmed by 6 bases and V by 4 bases; bases with no gene match: 6. CDR1 and CDR2 (germline): SGHRS, YFSETQ. CDR3 in amino acids: CASSPGLGPNEQFF. The CDR3 coding sequence is TGCGCCAGCAGCCCGGGACTAGGTCCCAATGAGCAGTTCTTC.

With respect to this clone: One end of the junction is discordant with germline, which a read error may explain. This CDR3 reads CSAENTDTQYF. CDR3 nucleotides: TGCAGCGCTGAAAACACAGATACGCAGTATTTT. The chain recombines TRBV29-1 with TRBJ2-3; D uncertain. The V gene's germline CDR1 is SQVTM and CDR2 ANQGSEA. This CDR3 is built from 11 residues.

The rearrangement uses TRBV5-1 and TRBJ2-3; D remains ambiguous. This CDR3 contains 15 residues. The V end lost 0 bases, the J end lost 2 bases, and 10 bases lay between the germline ends. Germline V gives CDR1 SGHRS, CDR2 YFSETQ. CDR3 amino acids: CASSLEGKTTDTQYF. In nucleotides, the CDR3 is TGCGCCAGCAGCTTGGAAGGGAAAACCACAGATACGCAGTATTTT.

This clone was counted only a few times. CDR3 bases: TGCGCCAGCAGCTTGGGTGACAGGGCGTACGAGCAGTACTTC. It translates to CASSLGDRAYEQYF. The chain uses TRBV5-1 and TRBJ2-7, with 7 bases matching TRBD1. The length of the CDR3 is 14 residues. Germline CDR1 and CDR2: SGHRS and YFSETQ. Trimming cost V 0 bases and J 4 bases; bases outside gene matches: 4.

The V gene is TRBV27, the J gene TRBJ2-3; no clear D gene. V lost 1 base, J lost 0 bases, and 8 bases lay in between. Germline CDR1 is MNHEY and CDR2 is SMNVEV (reference sequence). The CDR3 extends over 15 amino acids. The CDR3 loop is CASSLYGGSTDTQYF. The CDR3 DNA sequence: TGTGCCAGCAGTTTATATGGCGGAAGCACAGATACGCAGTATTTT.

V usage is TRBV7-2 and J usage is TRBJ2-5; 7 bases agree with TRBD2. The junction had 15 bases not matched to a gene; V was cut back by 1 base and J by 1 base. This CDR3 comprises 19 residues. CDR1 SGHTA and CDR2 FQGNSA come from the germline V gene. The CDR3 DNA follows: TGTGCCAGCAGCTTAGGATTGGTTGTAGCGGGTCTCCTCCAAGAGACCCAGTACTTC. Its translation is CASSLGLVVAGLLQETQYF. Supplemented by reference TRBV7-2 and TRBJ2-5, the full variable domain reads GAGVSQSPSNKVTEKGKDVELRCDPISGHTALYWYRQSLGQGLEFLIYFQGNSAPDKSGLPSDRFSAERTGGSVSTLTIQRTQQEDSAVYLCASSLGLVVAGLLQETQYFGPGTRLLVL.

This rearrangement joins TRBV10-3 to TRBJ1-5; D gene unclear. Germline values: CDR1 ENHRY, CDR2 SYGVKD. The CDR3 length is 15 residues. With 1 base removed from V and 1 base from J, the gap between germline ends came to 8 bases. Here the CDR3 reads CAISEFLGSNQPQHF. The CDR3, as DNA: TGTGCCATCAGTGAGTTTCTGGGAAGCAATCAGCCCCAGCATTTT.

The rearrangement uses TRBV30 and TRBJ2-5; D unclear. The V gene's germline CDR1 is GTSNPN and CDR2 SVGIG (reference sequence). V was clipped by 2 bases and J by 1 base, with 11 bases between them. CDR3 length: 14 amino acids. The CDR3 sequence: CAWSQNGAQETQYF. CDR3 nucleotide sequence: TGTGCCTGGAGTCAAAACGGCGCCCAAGAGACCCAGTACTTC. Variable domain in full (rest from reference TRBV30 and TRBJ2-5): SQTIHQWPATLVQPVGSPLSLECTVEGTSNPNLYWYRQAAGRGLQLLFYSVGIGQISSEVPQNLSASRPQDRQFILSSKKLLLSDSGFYLCAWSQNGAQETQYFGPGTRLLVL.

The V call is TRBV4-1, the J call TRBJ1-3; the D is unclear. V dropped 6 bases and J dropped 1 base, with 25 bases sitting between them. Germline CDR1 MGHRA, CDR2 YSYEKL. CDR3 length: 19 residues. The CDR3 DNA reads TGCGCCAGCAGACGCACCTCAAACGCAGGCACGACATCTGGAAACACCATATATTTT. It yields the protein CASRRTSNAGTTSGNTIYF.

The chain carries TRBV18 and TRBJ1-2, with D perhaps matching TRBD1 (5 bases). The CDR3 extends over 17 amino acids. The germline CDR1 and CDR2 sequences are KGHSH and LQKENI. The V and J ends lost 6 bases and 8 bases respectively, with 28 bases between them. The CDR3 sequence: CASSLTGAELIDGGYTF. As DNA, the CDR3 is TGTGCCAGCTCCCTTACCGGGGCAGAACTAATCGATGGGGGCTACACCTTC.

The chain uses TRBV2 and TRBJ2-5; 9 nucleotides match TRBD1. Germline V gives CDR1 SNHLY, CDR2 FYNNEI. V shed 11 bases and J 5 bases; nucleotides not matched to a gene: 9. The CDR3 has 13 residues. The CDR3 nucleotides read TGTGCCGGCCATGGGACAGGGCCGGAGACCCAGTACTTC. It translates to CAGHGTGPETQYF. Drawing the rest from reference TRBV2 and TRBJ2-5, the complete variable domain is EPEVTQTPSHQVTQMGQEVILRCVPISNHLYFYWYRQILGQKVEFLVSFYNNEISEKSEIFDDQFSVERPDGSNFTLKIRSTKLEDSAMYFCAGHGTGPETQYFGPGTRLLVL.

This clone was picked up a small number of times. This chain joins TRBV10-3 and TRBJ1-2; maybe TRBD1 (5 bases). V lost 4 bases, J lost 7 bases, and 10 bases lay in between. CDR1 ENHRY and CDR2 SYGVKD come from the germline V gene. The CDR3 is made up of 12 amino acids. CDR3 amino acids: CAISATDGGYTF. CDR3 nucleotide sequence: TGTGCCATCAGTGCGACAGATGGTGGCTACACCTTC.

The rearrangement links TRBV7-2 to TRBJ2-7; the D gene could be TRBD1 or TRBD2 (5 bases each). Germline V CDR1 and CDR2: SGHTA, FQGNSA. The germline V and J ends were trimmed by 5 bases and 2 bases, with 13 bases remaining between them. This CDR3 has 14 residues. CDR3 in amino acids: CASSPGAPTYEQYF. Here the CDR3 DNA reads TGTGCCAGCAGCCCCGGGGCTCCTACCTACGAGCAGTACTTC.

This chain uses TRBV11-3 with TRBJ2-6; D is unresolved. Germline lookup yields CDR1 SGHNT and CDR2 YENEEA. The CDR3 covers 15 residues. Trimming stripped 8 bases from V and 3 bases from J, with 14 bases between. In nucleotides, the CDR3 is TGTGCCAGCTCCTATGACGGTGGTGGGGCCAACGTCCTGACTTTC. It yields the protein CASSYDGGGANVLTF.

The chain couples TRBV27 to TRBJ2-2; 8 nucleotides match TRBD2. Germline lookup yields CDR1 MNHEY and CDR2 SMNVEV (reference sequence). With 3 bases clipped from V and 1 base from J, the junction kept 4 bases outside the gene matches. CDR3 length: 16 residues. The CDR3 loop reads CASSFPGRVNTGELFF. Written as DNA, the CDR3 is TGTGCCAGCAGTTTCCCCGGGAGGGTGAACACCGGGGAGCTGTTTTTT.

The rearrangement uses TRBV30 and TRBJ2-2; tentatively, D is TRBD1 (5 bases). CDR1 and CDR2 from the germline V gene are GTSNPN and SVGIG (reference sequence). The CDR3 extends over 14 amino acids. V lost 0 bases, J lost 7 bases, and 12 bases lay in between. CDR3 region: CAWSVGQGDGELFF. CDR3 coding DNA: TGTGCCTGGAGTGTAGGCCAGGGTGACGGGGAGCTGTTTTTT. The full variable domain, with the rest looked up from reference TRBV30 and TRBJ2-2, is SQTIHQWPATLVQPVGSPLSLECTVEGTSNPNLYWYRQAAGRGLQLLFYSVGIGQISSEVPQNLSASRPQDRQFILSSKKLLLSDSGFYLCAWSVGQGDGELFFGEGSRLTVL.

This clone was recorded once. V is TRBV4-2 and J is TRBJ2-1; D not resolved. The CDR3 runs to 12 residues. V lost 4 bases, J lost 7 bases, and 8 bases lay in between. Germline assignment: CDR1 LGHNA and CDR2 YNFKEQ. CDR3 region: CASSPERNEQFF. In nucleotides, the CDR3 is TGTGCCAGCAGCCCTGAAAGAAATGAGCAGTTCTTC.

The V call is TRBV6-6, the J call TRBJ2-4; D unclear. Trimming took off 0 bases at V and 12 bases at J, with 12 bases between the two ends. The CDR3 consists of 13 residues. Germline V gene lookup returns CDR1 MNHNY and CDR2 SVGAGI (reference sequence). The CDR3 bases are TGTGCCAGCAGTTACTCGGCACAAAATGGTCAGTACTTC. Its translation: CASSYSAQNGQYF.

The chain has TRBV18 and TRBJ1-1; D unclear. The CDR3 sequence is 15 residues long. Germline CDR1 reads KGHSH; CDR2 reads LQKENI. V was clipped by 3 bases and J by 3 bases, with 14 bases between them. The CDR3 DNA is TGTGCCAGCTCACCCGGGCGGGAGTCGGACACTGAAGCTTTCTTT. This translates into CASSPGRESDTEAFF.

V and J are TRBV7-9 and TRBJ2-2, with D uncertain. Trimming left V 5 bases short and J 5 bases short, with 21 bases between. The CDR3 contains 17 residues. Germline loops: CDR1 SEHNR, CDR2 FQNEAQ (reference sequence). This CDR3 is CASSGWSMADTTGELFF. The CDR3 DNA is TGTGCCAGCAGCGGCTGGTCTATGGCGGATACTACCGGGGAGCTGTTTTTT. The full variable domain, in which reference TRBV7-9 and TRBJ2-2 provide the parts outside the CDR3, is DTGVSQNPRHKITKRGQNVTFRCDPISEHNRLYWYRQTLGQGPEFLTYFQNEAQLEKSRLLSDRFSAERPKGSFSTLEIQRTEQGDSAMYLCASSGWSMADTTGELFFGEGSRLTVL.

This chain uses TRBV5-4 with TRBJ2-6; TRBD1 matches at 10 bases. With 10 bases clipped from V and 0 bases from J, the junction kept 13 bases outside the gene matches. Germline CDR1 reads SGHNT; CDR2 reads YYREEE (reference sequence). The CDR3 has 18 residues. Here the CDR3 reads CAGALAGQGISGANVLTF. The CDR3, as DNA: TGTGCCGGGGCTTTGGCGGGACAGGGGATCTCTGGGGCCAACGTCCTGACTTTC.

This clone appeared a single time. The gene calls are TRBV28 and TRBJ2-7; 8 bases fit TRBD1. Germline V CDR1 and CDR2: MDHEN, SYDVKM. This CDR3 spans 17 amino acids. Trimming took 5 bases from V and 0 from J; bases not matched to a gene: 12. CDR3 sequence: CASSQTIRDRHSYEQYF. As DNA, the CDR3 is TGTGCCAGCAGTCAAACCATCCGGGACAGGCACTCCTACGAGCAGTACTTC. Based on the CDR3 plus reference TRBV28 and TRBJ2-7, the full variable domain is DVKVTQSSRYLVKRTGEKVFLECVQDMDHENMFWYRQDPGLGLRLIYFSYDVKMKEKGDIPEGYSVSREKKERFSLILESASTNQTSMYLCASSQTIRDRHSYEQYFGPGTRLTVT.

This chain uses TRBV2 with TRBJ2-7; D unclear. The CDR3 totals 12 residues. The ends were cut back, 4 bases at V and 0 bases at J, with 4 bases in the middle. Germline V gene sequence: CDR1 SNHLY, CDR2 FYNNEI. CDR3 nucleotides: TGTGCCAGCAGTGGCAGCTCCTACGAGCAGTACTTC. Protein: CASSGSSYEQYF.

The chain links TRBV5-4 to TRBJ2-7, with 12 nucleotides matching TRBD2. Germline values: CDR1 SGHNT, CDR2 YYREEE (reference sequence). The junction had 14 bases not matched to a gene; V was cut back by 0 bases and J by 7 bases. The CDR3 length is 18 residues. CDR3 loop: CASSLGGWLAGGFQEQYF. The CDR3 DNA follows: TGTGCCAGCAGCTTGGGGGGGTGGCTAGCGGGAGGGTTTCAGGAGCAGTACTTC.

The chain joins TRBV7-9 to TRBJ1-6; 8 nucleotides line up with TRBD1. V shed 1 base, J shed 10 bases, and the junction held 6 bases outside the gene matches. CDR3 length: 15 amino acids. The germline CDR1 and CDR2 sequences are SEHNR and FQNEAQ (reference sequence). The CDR3 coding sequence is TGTGCCAGCAGCTTAGGCGGGACAGGATACTCACCCCTCCACTTT. Amino acid sequence: CASSLGGTGYSPLHF.

The V gene is TRBV5-4, the J gene TRBJ2-3; no clear D. Germline V CDR1 and CDR2: SGHNT, YYREEE (reference sequence). The length of the CDR3 is 13 residues. Trimming removed 4 bases from V and 3 bases from J, with 9 bases in between. CDR3 in amino acids: CASSLRPTDTQYF. The DNA for the CDR3 is TGTGCCAGCAGCCTCCGACCGACAGATACGCAGTATTTT.

V gene TRBV6-5 combines with J gene TRBJ1-3; TRBD1 matches 8 bases. CDR1 and CDR2 (germline): MNHEY, SVGAGI. V was pared by 6 bases and J by 4 bases, with 8 bases of the junction left unmatched. The length of the CDR3 is 15 residues. The DNA for the CDR3 is TGTGCCAGCAGGCCCCAGGGGGCGGAAGGAAACACCATATATTTT. It translates to CASRPQGAEGNTIYF.